These 26 T cell receptor beta chains share one sample of origin, sequenced in a study of regulatory T cells in long-lasting Graves disease. Time point indicated: newly diagnosed GD, antithyroid drugs for less than 3 months. Making the TCR library involved RNA that had been extracted from PBMCs. Through Arm-PCR of CDR3 regions and iRepertoire HTBI primers, TCR beta libraries were built. TCRdb reanalysed the multiplex PCR reads using MiXCR and keeps one entry per CDR3 protein. The sample holds over 350,000 distinct CDR3 sequences, 14% to 15% seen once. The sample was also reused in another study, on T cells in Graves' hyperthyroidism and ophthalmopathy.

The specimen was peripheral blood mononuclear cells (PBMCs), collected at new diagnosis, from a patient treated with antithyroid drugs. Receptors were obtained from a middle-aged woman with Graves disease.

In this sample, this clonotype turned up many times. The V gene is TRBV10-3, the J gene TRBJ2-7; 8 nucleotides match TRBD1. The CDR3 has 14 amino acids. The germline CDR1 and CDR2 sequences are ENHRY and SYGVKD. The trim removed 3 bases at V and 2 bases at J, leaving 3 bases unmatched. CDR3 coding DNA: TGTGCCATCAGTGACAGGGGGCTTGCCTACGAGCAGTACTTC. It translates to CAISDRGLAYEQYF.

Regarding this clonotype: A far larger clone is a single base away, which makes a read error likely. The CDR3 does not end in the conserved phenylalanine or tryptophan, so this is likely a read error. The rearrangement joins TRBV7-9 to TRBJ2-2; TRBD1 might be the D (5 bases). The CDR3 spans 13 residues. CDR1 is SEHNR and CDR2 is FQNEAQ in the germline V gene (reference sequence). The V gene lost 2 bases and the J gene lost 4 bases, with 5 bases spanning the gap. This CDR3 is CASSLQGTGELFS. CDR3 in DNA: TGTGCCAGCAGCTTACAGGGCACCGGGGAGCTGTTTTCT.

This clonotype was recorded many times. The chain employs TRBV12-3 or TRBV12-4 and TRBJ2-7; D unresolved. The CDR3 has 16 residues. The V end was cut by 5 bases, the J end by 0 bases, with 17 bases between. Written as DNA, the CDR3 is TGTGCCAGCAGTCCCTTGGCACAATTGGGCTCCTACGAGCAGTACTTC. Amino acids: CASSPLAQLGSYEQYF.

Many counts were recorded for this clonotype. The gene calls are TRBV28 and TRBJ2-1; 7 bases align to TRBD2. The J segment lost 5 bases and the V segment lost 3 bases, leaving 10 bases of the junction unmatched. Germline loops: CDR1 MDHEN, CDR2 SYDVKM. This CDR3 has 16 amino acids. CDR3 amino acids: CASSLGGGPGHNEQFF. CDR3 DNA: TGTGCCAGCAGTTTGGGGGGAGGGCCGGGACACAATGAGCAGTTCTTC.

The chain carries TRBV14 and TRBJ2-3; D may be TRBD2 (6 bases). Trimming pared 4 bases from V and 4 bases from J, leaving 15 bases between. Germline CDR1 and CDR2: SGHDN and FVKESK. This CDR3 region has 15 residues. The CDR3 is CASSLVPGVPDTQYF. DNA of the CDR3: TGTGCCAGCAGCCTTGTCCCGGGAGTACCAGATACGCAGTATTTT.

This clonotype was counted ten times or more. The CDR3 sequence is CASAQSIGRRANTGELFF. Here the CDR3 DNA reads TGTGCCAGCGCCCAATCTATTGGTAGGAGAGCGAACACCGGGGAGCTGTTTTTT. This chain joins TRBV12-3 or TRBV12-4 and TRBJ2-2; D is uncertain. The CDR3 is made up of 18 amino acids. Trimming stripped 8 bases from V and 0 bases from J, with 22 bases between.

This clonotype showed up many times. A junction end diverges from the germline sequence, so it may reflect a read error. The rearrangement links TRBV5-1 to TRBJ2-3, with D tentatively TRBD1 (6 bases). CDR1 SGHRS and CDR2 YFSETQ come from the germline V gene. The length of the CDR3 is 14 residues. The DNA for the CDR3 is TGTGCCAGCAGCTTACAGGGCGGGACAGATACGCAGTATTTT. Amino acid sequence: CASSLQGGTDTQYF.

This clonotype was picked up many times. The chain is built from TRBV12-3 or TRBV12-4 and TRBJ2-1; 8 bases fit TRBD2. V lost 1 base to trimming and J lost 8 bases; unmatched junction nucleotides: 19. The CDR3 covers 19 residues. CDR3 sequence reads: CASSLGSDRERGRTDEQFF. In DNA form, the CDR3 reads TGTGCCAGCAGTTTAGGCAGTGACCGAGAGCGGGGGAGGACCGATGAGCAGTTCTTC.

This clonotype has more than one count but fewer than ten. This rearrangement joins TRBV10-3 to TRBJ2-7; D might be TRBD2 (6 bases). CDR1 is ENHRY and CDR2 is SYGVKD in the germline V gene. Trimming removed 4 bases from V and 5 bases from J, with 15 bases in between. The CDR3 totals 14 residues. The CDR3 protein is CAISGWDSPDEQYF. The CDR3, as DNA: TGTGCCATCAGTGGTTGGGACTCGCCTGACGAGCAGTACTTC.

This clonotype was detected ten times or more. CDR3: CASSHAGGYTF. The CDR3 nucleotides read TGTGCCAGCAGCCATGCCGGGGGCTACACCTTC. The chain has TRBV3-1 and TRBJ1-2; no definite D call. Per the germline V gene, CDR1 is LGHDT and CDR2 is YNNKEL (reference sequence). This CDR3 has 11 residues. V gave up 3 bases and J gave up 8 bases, with 7 bases separating them.

The table lists this clonotype with a few counts. A much larger clone differs by one base, so this may be a read error. The genes are TRBV12-3 or TRBV12-4 and TRBJ2-7, with D perhaps matching TRBD1 or TRBD2 (5 bases each). CDR3 length: 16 amino acids. V was trimmed by 4 bases and J by 4 bases, leaving 20 bases between them. CDR3 region: CASSSGLSLGRYEQYF. For the CDR3, the DNA is TGTGCCAGCAGTTCGGGGCTTAGTCTCGGTCGGTACGAGCAGTACTTC.

The chain joins TRBV11-2 to TRBJ2-7; D is uncertain. Germline CDR1 SGHAT, CDR2 FQNNGV. With 0 bases removed from V and 3 bases from J, the gap between germline ends came to 12 bases. The CDR3 contains 15 residues. Written as DNA, the CDR3 is TGTGCCAGCAGCTTAGATGTCGGCCAGAACTACGAGCAGTACTTC. This sequence encodes CASSLDVGQNYEQYF.

This clonotype was picked up many times. This chain uses TRBV6-2 or TRBV6-3 with TRBJ2-7; TRBD1 aligns across 9 bases. Germline CDR1 MNHEY, CDR2 SVGEGT. This CDR3 comprises 13 residues. J gave up 4 bases and V 9 bases, and 7 bases lay outside the gene matches. CDR3 amino acids: CASTTGGGYEQYF. The CDR3 region has the DNA TGTGCCAGTACTACAGGGGGCGGTTACGAGCAGTACTTC.

This clonotype occurred a few times. The V gene is TRBV6-1, the J gene TRBJ2-3; a possible D gene is TRBD2 (5 bases). The germline V gene encodes CDR1 MNHNS and CDR2 SASEGT. The CDR3 spans 16 residues. Between the trimmed V and J ends, which lost 7 bases and 0 bases, there was a span of 17 bases. CDR3 protein: CASNPGKGPSTDTQYF. The CDR3 DNA follows: TGTGCCAGCAACCCGGGGAAAGGACCCAGCACAGATACGCAGTATTTT.

The J gene is TRBJ1-2, the V gene TRBV20-1; 11 positions match TRBD1. This CDR3 is built from 13 residues. The V gene's germline CDR1 is DFQATT and CDR2 SNEGSKA (reference sequence). The ends lost 5 bases at V and 12 bases at J; junction bases unmatched: 11. CDR3 coding DNA: TGCAGTGCTTCCCGGACAGGGGGCGCAAAGAACACCTTC. This translates into CSASRTGGAKNTF.

In DNA, the CDR3 is TGTGCCAGCAGCCAAAACGATGAAAAACTGTTTTTT. Its translation: CASSQNDEKLFF. The chain joins TRBV4-2 to TRBJ1-4; D unclear. The germline gives CDR1 LGHNA, CDR2 YNFKEQ. This CDR3 region has 12 residues. The V end lost 2 bases, the J end lost 6 bases, and 4 bases lay between the germline ends.

On this clonotype itself: A read error likely explains this, since a far larger clone differs by one base. V and J are TRBV12-3 or TRBV12-4 and TRBJ2-7; 9 nucleotides match TRBD2. The J segment lost 7 bases and the V segment lost 6 bases, leaving 16 bases of the junction unmatched. The CDR3 has 16 residues. For the CDR3, the DNA is TGTGCCAGCAGCCAAAGGACTAGCGCCTCCTACAATGAGCAGTACTTC. It specifies CASSQRTSASYNEQYF.

At least ten counts were recorded for this clonotype. The J gene is TRBJ2-1, the V gene TRBV6-2 or TRBV6-3, with a possible D match to TRBD2 (6 bases). This CDR3 spans 12 amino acids. V was shortened by 6 bases and J by 6 bases, with 9 bases between the two germline ends. The germline V gene has CDR1 MNHEY and CDR2 SVGEGT. This CDR3 is CASSSSANEQFF. CDR3 sequence (DNA): TGTGCCAGCAGCTCTAGCGCCAATGAGCAGTTCTTC.

V gene TRBV28 combines with J gene TRBJ2-3, with D possibly matching TRBD2 (6 bases). CDR3 size: 13 residues. V lost 3 bases and J 5 bases, leaving 9 bases between the germline ends. Germline V gives CDR1 MDHEN, CDR2 SYDVKM. CDR3 region: CASSFGGVDTQYF. CDR3 in DNA: TGTGCCAGCAGTTTTGGAGGGGTAGATACGCAGTATTTT.

This clonotype was recorded a few times. This chain joins TRBV20-1 and TRBJ1-4, with D unclear. The CDR3 contains 14 residues. V was cut by 5 bases and J by 0 bases, with 10 bases left in between. CDR1 and CDR2 (germline): DFQATT, SNEGSKA (reference sequence). This CDR3 reads CSARSPATNEKLFF. The DNA for the CDR3 is TGCAGTGCTCGCTCCCCTGCAACTAATGAAAAACTGTTTTTT.

This clonotype has a handful of counts. This rearrangement joins TRBV6-5 to TRBJ1-3; D gene ambiguous. Germline V gene lookup returns CDR1 MNHEY and CDR2 SVGAGI. Trimming removed 0 bases at V and 0 bases at J, with 9 bases between. The CDR3 is 16 residues long. Here the CDR3 DNA reads TGTGCCAGCAGTTACTCGAGCACAGCCTCTGGAAACACCATATATTTT. Protein sequence: CASSYSSTASGNTIYF.

This clonotype was counted many times. The chain links TRBV20-1 to TRBJ2-1; 7 bases line up with TRBD2. The CDR3 sequence is 17 residues long. Trimming took 0 bases from V and 0 from J; bases not matched to a gene: 8. Germline CDR1 is DFQATT and CDR2 is SNEGSKA (reference sequence). The CDR3 protein is CSARDFRGRASYNEQFF. CDR3 coding DNA: TGCAGTGCTAGAGATTTCCGAGGGAGGGCCTCCTACAATGAGCAGTTCTTC.

There are many counts of this clonotype. This chain's CDR3 is CASSPGTSLILFYEQYF. In DNA, the CDR3 is TGTGCCAGCAGTCCAGGGACTAGCCTTATCCTCTTCTACGAGCAGTACTTC. V and J are TRBV28 and TRBJ2-7; TRBD2 agrees at 9 bases. Unmatched junction bases numbered 14, after V lost 5 bases and J lost 3 bases. Germline V CDR1 and CDR2: MDHEN, SYDVKM. The CDR3 extends over 17 amino acids.

As concerns this clonotype: A read error may be the cause here, since a much bigger clone is one base away. The genes are TRBV5-1 and TRBJ2-1; TRBD1 matches at 12 bases. This CDR3 is 19 amino acids long. Germline loops: CDR1 SGHRS, CDR2 YFSETQ. Here the CDR3 DNA reads TGCGCCGGCAGCCAGGGACAGGGGGCAGGGGGAGGATTGTACAATGAGCAGTTCTTC. It yields the protein CAGSQGQGAGGGLYNEQFF.

The sample holds one count of this clonotype. A single base is all that separates this from a far larger clone, so a read error is likely. CDR3 coding DNA: TGTGCCAGCCGCCCATCGGACAGGGACAACGAGCAGTACTTC. Protein product: CASRPSDRDNEQYF. This chain links TRBV11-2 with TRBJ2-7; 8 bases agree with TRBD1. Germline CDR1 is SGHAT and CDR2 is FQNNGV. V was clipped by 8 bases and J by 5 bases; unmatched bases: 11. This CDR3 region has 14 residues.

This clonotype occurred many times. This chain joins TRBV10-3 and TRBJ2-1; possibly TRBD1 for D (5 bases). Trimming took 9 bases from V and 4 from J, leaving 10 bases between them. The CDR3 has 12 residues. Germline values: CDR1 ENHRY, CDR2 SYGVKD. The CDR3 loop is CAIQDGYNEQFF. The CDR3 DNA is TGTGCCATACAGGACGGGTACAATGAGCAGTTCTTC.